Listed below are T cell receptor beta chains from one sample, sequenced in a study of CD4 T cells in relation to SARS-CoV-2 and coronaviruses. These receptors are not linked to any known antigen. Assay used: immunoSEQ multiplex PCR; TCRdb lists only in-frame clones, some missing. The top ten clones hold roughly an eighth of a sample with tens of thousands of clones, approximately 75% of them seen once. Material: CD4+ T cells from PBMCs, cultured in vitro. The receptor source for this set is a human donor in good health. Each CDR3 is given with its conserved first and last residue. The D gene is left open where the match is weak. Rows give clone size only sometimes, using once, few, many, or a class for an expanded clone.

.	TRBV3-1/TRBV3-2	TRBD2	TRBJ2-5	TGTGCCAGCAGCATATCTGGGGGGGTTGGAACCCAGTACTTC	CASSISGGVGTQYF
.	TRBV7-2	TRBD1	TRBJ1-1	TGTGCCAGCAGCTTAGTGACAGGGGGAGGGGTGAACACTGAAGCTTTCTTT	CASSLVTGGGVNTEAFF
.	TRBV2	.	TRBJ2-7	TGTGCCAGCAGGGGGGGCCTGACAGGGAGAAGCTACGAGCAGTACTTC	CASRGGLTGRSYEQYF
.	TRBV5-3	TRBD2	TRBJ2-5	TGTGCCAGAAGCTTGGCGAGCGGGGGGTTCCAAGAGACCCAGTACTTC	CARSLASGGFQETQYF
.	TRBV7-9	.	TRBJ1-6	TGTGCCAGCAGCTTAGATGCCCTAGTTAATTCACCCCTCCACTTT	CASSLDALVNSPLHF
.	TRBV7-2	.	TRBJ1-6	TGTGCCAGCAGCCTCGGGCGGGGGTATTCACCCCTCCACTTT	CASSLGRGYSPLHF
.	TRBV5-6	TRBD2	TRBJ2-5	TGTGCCAGCAGCTTGGTGGGCGCGGGAGGGGGTGAGACCCAGTACTTC	CASSLVGAGGGETQYF
few	TRBV5-5	TRBD2	TRBJ2-7	TGTGCCAGCAGCTTTCTACTAGCGGTCGAGCAGTACTTC	CASSFLLAVEQYF
.	TRBV5-1	.	TRBJ2-1	TGCGCCAGCAGCTTGGGGACTGCAAATGAGCAGTTCTTC	CASSLGTANEQFF
.	TRBV5-1	.	TRBJ1-6	TGCGCCAGCAGCCCGGATCTGGGGCTTGGTTATTCACCCCTCCACTTT	CASSPDLGLGYSPLHF
.	TRBV5-4	.	TRBJ1-1	TGTGCCAGCAGCCCTCAGGGTCGAACTGAAGCTTTCTTT	CASSPQGRTEAFF
few	TRBV7-9	TRBD1	TRBJ1-1	TGTGCCAGCAGCCTCTTCTCAGGGGGGACTGAAGCTTTCTTT	CASSLFSGGTEAFF
.	TRBV5-1	TRBD1	TRBJ2-3	TGCGCCAGCAGCTTGGAGGGGACAGATAGCACAGATACGCAGTATTTT	CASSLEGTDSTDTQYF